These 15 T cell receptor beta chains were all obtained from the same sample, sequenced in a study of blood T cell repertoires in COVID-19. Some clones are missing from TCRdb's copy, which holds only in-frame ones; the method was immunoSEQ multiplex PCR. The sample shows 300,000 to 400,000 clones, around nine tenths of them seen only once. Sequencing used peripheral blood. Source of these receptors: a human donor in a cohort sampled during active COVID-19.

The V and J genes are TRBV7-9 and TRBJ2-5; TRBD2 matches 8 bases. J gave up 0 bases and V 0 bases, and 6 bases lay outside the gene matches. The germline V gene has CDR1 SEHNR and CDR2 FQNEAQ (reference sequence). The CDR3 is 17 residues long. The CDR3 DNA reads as TGTGCCAGCAGCTTAGCTCGAAGCGGGGGAGACCAAGAGACCCAGTACTTC. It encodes CASSLARSGGDQETQYF.

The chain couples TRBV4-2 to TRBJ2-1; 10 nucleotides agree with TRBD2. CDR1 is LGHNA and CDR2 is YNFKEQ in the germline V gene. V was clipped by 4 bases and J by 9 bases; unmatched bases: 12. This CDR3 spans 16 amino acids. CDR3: CASSPPSGSVGGEQFF. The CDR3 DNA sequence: TGTGCCAGCAGCCCCCCTAGCGGGAGTGTAGGTGGTGAGCAGTTCTTC.

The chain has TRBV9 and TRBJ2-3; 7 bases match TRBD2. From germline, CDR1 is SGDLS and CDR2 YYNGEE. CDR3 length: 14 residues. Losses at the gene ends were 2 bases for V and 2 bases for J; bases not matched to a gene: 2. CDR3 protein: CASSVRDYTDTQYF. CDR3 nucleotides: TGTGCCAGCAGCGTCCGGGACTACACAGATACGCAGTATTTT.

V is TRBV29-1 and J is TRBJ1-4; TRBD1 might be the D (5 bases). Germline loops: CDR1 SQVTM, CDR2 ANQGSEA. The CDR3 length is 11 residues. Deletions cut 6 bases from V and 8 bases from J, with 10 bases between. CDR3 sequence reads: CSVYGAEKLFF. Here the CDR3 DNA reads TGCAGCGTCTATGGGGCGGAAAAACTGTTTTTT.

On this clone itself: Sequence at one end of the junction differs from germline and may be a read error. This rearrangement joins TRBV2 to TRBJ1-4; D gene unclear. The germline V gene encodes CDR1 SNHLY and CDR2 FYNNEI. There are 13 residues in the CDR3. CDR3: CASSEAYGEKLFF. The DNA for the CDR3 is TGTGCCAGCAGCGAAGCTTACGGGGAAAAACTGTTTTTT.

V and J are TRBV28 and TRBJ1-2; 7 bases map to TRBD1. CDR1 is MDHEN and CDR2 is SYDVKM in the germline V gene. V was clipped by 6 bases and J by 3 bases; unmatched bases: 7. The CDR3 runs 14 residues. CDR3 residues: CASSTRQGYYGYTF. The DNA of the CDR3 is TGTGCCAGCAGCACCCGACAGGGATACTATGGCTACACCTTC.

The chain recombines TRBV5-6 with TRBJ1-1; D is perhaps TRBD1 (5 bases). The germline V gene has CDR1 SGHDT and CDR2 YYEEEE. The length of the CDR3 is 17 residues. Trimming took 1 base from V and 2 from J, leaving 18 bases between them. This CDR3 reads CASSLRLEGRSNTEAFF. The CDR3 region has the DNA TGTGCCAGCAGCTTGAGGTTGGAGGGGCGGAGTAACACTGAAGCTTTCTTT.

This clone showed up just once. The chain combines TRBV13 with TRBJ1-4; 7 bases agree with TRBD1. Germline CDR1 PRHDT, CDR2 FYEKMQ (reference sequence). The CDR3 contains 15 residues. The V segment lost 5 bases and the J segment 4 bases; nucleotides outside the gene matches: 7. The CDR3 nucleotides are TGTGCCAGCAGCCTAATGACAGGGAGTAATGAAAAACTGTTTTTT. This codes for CASSLMTGSNEKLFF. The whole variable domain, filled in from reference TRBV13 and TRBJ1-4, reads AAGVIQSPRHLIKEKRETATLKCYPIPRHDTVYWYQQGPGQDPQFLISFYEKMQSDKGSIPDRFSAQQFSDYHSELNMSSLELGDSALYFCASSLMTGSNEKLFFGSGTQLSVL.

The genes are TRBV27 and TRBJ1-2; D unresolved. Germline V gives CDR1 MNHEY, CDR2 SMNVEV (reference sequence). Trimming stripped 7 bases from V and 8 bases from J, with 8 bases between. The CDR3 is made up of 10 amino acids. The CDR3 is CASNGHGYTF. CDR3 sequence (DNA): TGTGCCAGCAACGGTCACGGCTACACCTTC.

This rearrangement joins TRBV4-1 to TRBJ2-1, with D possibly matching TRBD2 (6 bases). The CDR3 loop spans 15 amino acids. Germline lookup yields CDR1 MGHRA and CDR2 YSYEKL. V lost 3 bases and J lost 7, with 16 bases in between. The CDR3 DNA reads TGCGCCAGCAGCCAGCGCGGGGACGAGTGGAATGAGCAGTTCTTC. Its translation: CASSQRGDEWNEQFF.

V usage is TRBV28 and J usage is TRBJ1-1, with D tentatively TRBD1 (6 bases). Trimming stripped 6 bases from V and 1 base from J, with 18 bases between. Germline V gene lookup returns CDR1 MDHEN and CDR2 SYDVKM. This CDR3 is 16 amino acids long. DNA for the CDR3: TGTGCCAGCAGATCTGCTTATGGGGGCACGAACACTGAAGCTTTCTTT. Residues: CASRSAYGGTNTEAFF. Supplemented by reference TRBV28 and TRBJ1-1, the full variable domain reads DVKVTQSSRYLVKRTGEKVFLECVQDMDHENMFWYRQDPGLGLRLIYFSYDVKMKEKGDIPEGYSVSREKKERFSLILESASTNQTSMYLCASRSAYGGTNTEAFFGQGTRLTVV.

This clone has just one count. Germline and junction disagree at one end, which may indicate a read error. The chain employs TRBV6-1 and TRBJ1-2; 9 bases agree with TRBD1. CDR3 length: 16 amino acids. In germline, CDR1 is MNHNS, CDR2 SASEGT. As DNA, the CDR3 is TGTGCCAGCAGGGAAGCGCCGACAGGGGGGAAATATGGCTACACCTTC. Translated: CASREAPTGGKYGYTF.

The CDR3 protein is CASQTGTGGNEQFF. DNA of the CDR3: TGTGCCAGCCAAACCGGGACAGGGGGCAATGAGCAGTTCTTC. The gene calls are TRBV2 and TRBJ2-1; TRBD1 aligns across 11 bases. Per germline, CDR1 SNHLY and CDR2 FYNNEI. V lost 8 bases, J lost 6 bases, and 6 bases stayed unmatched. There are 14 residues in the CDR3.

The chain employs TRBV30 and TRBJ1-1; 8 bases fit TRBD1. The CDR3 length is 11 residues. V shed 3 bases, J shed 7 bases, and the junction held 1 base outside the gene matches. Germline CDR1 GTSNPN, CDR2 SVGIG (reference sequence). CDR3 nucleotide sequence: TGTGCCTGGAGGACAGGGGTTGAAGCTTTCTTT. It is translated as CAWRTGVEAFF.

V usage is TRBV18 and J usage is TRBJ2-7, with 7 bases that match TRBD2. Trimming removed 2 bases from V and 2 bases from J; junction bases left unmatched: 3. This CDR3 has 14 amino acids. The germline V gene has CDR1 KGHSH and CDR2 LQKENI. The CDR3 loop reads CASSPSGLAYEQYF. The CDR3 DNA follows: TGTGCCAGCTCACCATCTGGACTAGCCTACGAGCAGTACTTC.